This TCR beta chain comes out of a study of T cells in Graves' hyperthyroidism and ophthalmopathy. Study conclusions and caveats: Stable hyperthyroidism was told apart from ophthalmopathy by a model built on 13 V-J features. Most thyroid clonotypes with frequency above 0.001 were detected in blood.

The investigators amplified TCR beta CDR3 regions from RNA transcripts. In the first-round RT-PCR of the TCR CDR3, the HTBI primer set was used. TCRdb re-called the multiplex PCR reads with MiXCR, one entry per CDR3 protein. The sample gives 450,000 to 600,000 distinct CDR3 sequences, 15% to 20% of which show up once; around 50% is in the top ten. This clonotype was observed at least ten times. Antigen unknown. Uncontrolled infection, other autoimmune disease, pregnancy or lactation disqualified patients from enrolment. Diagnoses were established using clinical symptoms, serum thyroxine and TRAb, thyroid ultrasound and orbital computed tomography. This CDR3 is 11 amino acids long. Trimming removed 5 bases at V and 10 bases at J, with 14 bases between. Per germline, CDR1 DFQATT and CDR2 SNEGSKA (reference sequence).

The V gene is TRBV20-1, the J gene TRBJ1-1; D is unresolved. The receptor was derived from a man aged 40-50 years with Graves' ophthalmopathy. The sequencing sample was made of blood. DNA for the CDR3: TGCAGTGCTCCCCGATTGGGGAGAGCTTTCTTT. Its protein product is CSAPRLGRAFF.